The 10 T cell receptor beta chains reported below all come from one sample, sequenced in a study of blood T cell repertoires in COVID-19 (dated by TCRdb to the early 2020s). The protocol used for the library was the immunoSEQ multiplex PCR assay. Here the immuneACCESS table is served through TCRdb, limited to in-frame sequences with V and J called. Missing clones are a known gap in these copies; in checked studies unresolved V genes cover under half, and the rest lacks a known reason. The sample contains hundreds of thousands of clones, 65% to 90% of them found a single time. The ten largest clonotypes hold 7.1% of the sample. Sample: peripheral blood. These receptors all stem from a woman between 55 and 75 years old with COVID-19, enrolled during active disease.

The chain has TRBV6-5 and TRBJ2-2; D gene unclear. V lost 6 bases, J lost 5 bases, and 7 bases lay in between. Per germline, CDR1 MNHEY and CDR2 SVGAGI. The CDR3 has 12 residues. CDR3 residues: CASSISTGELFF. CDR3 DNA sequence: TGTGCCAGCAGCATTAGTACCGGGGAGCTGTTTTTT.

This clone was counted a single time. V usage is TRBV6-5 and J usage is TRBJ2-1; TRBD1 matches at 9 bases. Germline V gene lookup returns CDR1 MNHEY and CDR2 SVGAGI. CDR3 length: 15 residues. J was trimmed by 2 bases and V by 4 bases; bases with no gene match: 3. Here the CDR3 reads CASSSRTGAYNEQFF. DNA of the CDR3: TGTGCCAGCAGTTCCCGGACAGGGGCCTACAATGAGCAGTTCTTC.

The V gene is TRBV15, the J gene TRBJ2-5; 14 nucleotides line up with TRBD2. Germline V gives CDR1 LNHNV, CDR2 YYDKDF (reference sequence). The CDR3 consists of 19 residues. V trimming: 4 bases; J trimming: 5 bases; junction bases outside the gene matches: 15. For the CDR3, the DNA is TGTGCCACCAGCAATATTAGAGCGGGACTAGCGGGGGCTGGGGAGACCCAGTACTTC. It codes for CATSNIRAGLAGAGETQYF.

The chain is built from TRBV30 and TRBJ2-3; weak D call: TRBD2 (5 bases). V was pared by 1 base and J by 0 bases, with 11 bases between. Germline V lookup: CDR1 GTSNPN, CDR2 SVGIG (reference sequence). The length of the CDR3 is 15 residues. CDR3: CAWSDFGESTDTQYF. CDR3 bases: TGTGCCTGGAGTGATTTCGGGGAAAGCACAGATACGCAGTATTTT.

The genes are TRBV5-4 and TRBJ1-5, with D uncertain. V lost 4 bases and J 2 bases, leaving 7 bases between the germline ends. This CDR3 is built from 13 residues. Germline values: CDR1 SGHNT, CDR2 YYREEE (reference sequence). CDR3 in amino acids: CASSPYGNQPQHF. The CDR3 region has the DNA TGTGCCAGCAGCCCCTATGGCAATCAGCCCCAGCATTTT.

This clone appeared once. The chain carries TRBV20-1 and TRBJ2-7; D gene ambiguous. The CDR3 sequence is 11 residues long. CDR1 and CDR2 (germline): DFQATT, SNEGSKA (reference sequence). Trimming took 4 bases from V and 2 from J, leaving 6 bases between them. The CDR3 DNA follows: TGCAGTGCTACCGCTACCTACGAGCAGTACTTC. Its protein product is CSATATYEQYF.

The gene calls are TRBV19 and TRBJ2-3; D is perhaps TRBD2 (7 bases). Germline assignment: CDR1 LNHDA and CDR2 SQIVND (reference sequence). Deletions cut 5 bases from V and 0 bases from J, with 12 bases between. CDR3 length equals 15 residues. The CDR3 loop reads CASSGGGHSTDTQYF. In DNA form, the CDR3 reads TGTGCCAGTAGTGGGGGGGGACATAGCACAGATACGCAGTATTTT.

The chain carries TRBV7-2 and TRBJ1-5; a weak D match, TRBD1 (6 bases). This CDR3 contains 13 residues. Trimming took off 7 bases at V and 4 bases at J, with 11 bases between the two ends. Germline V gene sequence: CDR1 SGHTA, CDR2 FQGNSA. CDR3 amino acids: CASTDSPNQPQHF. The CDR3 coding sequence is TGTGCCAGCACGGACAGCCCTAATCAGCCCCAGCATTTT.

As DNA, the CDR3 is TGTGCCAGCAGTTTCAACATTGCAACTAATGAAAAACTGTTTTTT. It yields the protein CASSFNIATNEKLFF. The chain is built from TRBV27 and TRBJ1-4; D call uncertain. Germline V CDR1 and CDR2: MNHEY, SMNVEV (reference sequence). Between the trimmed V and J ends, which lost 3 bases and 0 bases, there was a span of 8 bases. CDR3 length: 15 amino acids.

V is TRBV7-2 and J is TRBJ1-6; no reliable D call. V lost 3 bases and J 7 bases, leaving 7 bases between the germline ends. Per germline, CDR1 SGHTA and CDR2 FQGNSA. The CDR3 contains 13 residues. The CDR3 here is CASSFLPNSPLHF. DNA of the CDR3: TGTGCCAGCAGCTTCCTACCGAATTCACCCCTCCACTTT.